The 25 T cell receptor beta chains given below trace back to one sample, sequenced in a study of shared clonotypes between healthy human individuals. Clones were read by immunoSEQ multiplex PCR, and TCRdb kept only the in-frame ones, dropping some. The sample yields 650,000 to 800,000 clones, approximately 77% seen once. Sequences were obtained from memory CD4+ T cells sorted from blood. Indicated subset: CD45RA-negative fraction. The receptors here all came from a woman in her twenties or thirties in good health.

About this clone: One end of the junction does not line up with germline, which may come from a read error. The rearrangement joins TRBV28 to TRBJ2-3; 7 nucleotides agree with TRBD2. This CDR3 region has 12 residues. Germline V gene data show CDR1 as MDHEN and CDR2 as SYDVKM. CDR3 sequence reads: CATSPGRDTQYF. The CDR3 DNA reads TGTGCCACCAGTCCCGGGAGGGATACGCAGTATTTT.

Notes on this clone: Different DNA sequences within this sample yield the same CDR3. The CDR3 loop reads CASSSGTEGTGELFF. In DNA form, the CDR3 reads TGCGCCAGCAGCTCCGGGACTGAGGGGACCGGGGAGCTGTTTTTT. The genes are TRBV5-1 and TRBJ2-2; tentative D call: TRBD2 (6 bases). The CDR3 is 15 amino acids. CDR1 and CDR2 (germline): SGHRS, YFSETQ. V lost 3 bases, J lost 5 bases, and 14 bases lay in between.

The chain recombines TRBV10-1 with TRBJ2-5, with D uncertain. CDR3 length equals 14 residues. Germline CDR1 and CDR2: WNHNN and SYGVQD (reference sequence). Trimming took 0 bases from V and 4 from J, leaving 9 bases between them. Here the CDR3 DNA reads TGCGCCAGCAGTGAGTCTCGGCGACCAGAGACCCAGTACTTC. It codes for CASSESRRPETQYF.

The rearrangement uses TRBV19 and TRBJ1-6; D remains ambiguous. Germline loops: CDR1 LNHDA, CDR2 SQIVND (reference sequence). Between the trimmed V and J ends, which lost 5 bases and 5 bases, there was a span of 16 bases. This CDR3 is 16 amino acids long. CDR3 amino acids: CASSAGPSGNNSPLHF. CDR3 coding DNA: TGTGCCAGTAGTGCCGGACCGTCGGGTAATAATTCACCCCTCCACTTT. Combining the CDR3 with reference TRBV19 and TRBJ1-6 gives the whole variable domain DGGITQSPKYLFRKEGQNVTLSCEQNLNHDAMYWYRQDPGQGLRLIYYSQIVNDFQKGDIAEGYSVSREKKESFPLTVTSAQKNPTAFYLCASSAGPSGNNSPLHFGNGTRLTVT.

There are a few counts of this clone. This sequence joins TRBV5-4 and TRBJ2-7; D not certain. The germline V and J ends were trimmed by 2 bases and 6 bases, with 9 bases remaining between them. CDR3 length: 12 amino acids. Germline CDR1 and CDR2: SGHNT and YYREEE (reference sequence). In DNA form, the CDR3 reads TGTGCCAGCAGCTTACTTCTAGGCGAGCAGTACTTC. Residues: CASSLLLGEQYF.

The genes are TRBV7-2 and TRBJ2-1; perhaps TRBD2 as D (6 bases). Germline CDR1 and CDR2: SGHTA and FQGNSA. The V end was cut by 2 bases, the J end by 7 bases, with 9 bases between. The CDR3 spans 13 residues. The DNA of the CDR3 is TGTGCCAGCAGCTTACTTAGCGGTAATGAGCAGTTCTTC. This codes for CASSLLSGNEQFF.

This rearrangement joins TRBV19 to TRBJ1-4, with TRBD1 identical over 7 bases. V lost 6 bases to trimming and J lost 4 bases; unmatched junction nucleotides: 5. The CDR3 consists of 14 residues. Germline V gene sequence: CDR1 LNHDA, CDR2 SQIVND (reference sequence). The CDR3 DNA sequence: TGTGCCAGTAGCGGACAGGCTCTTAATGAAAAACTGTTTTTT. It yields the protein CASSGQALNEKLFF.

The gene calls are TRBV6-6 and TRBJ1-2, with 12 bases fitting TRBD1. Germline CDR1 MNHNY, CDR2 SVGAGI (reference sequence). V lost 6 bases to trimming and J lost 8 bases; unmatched junction nucleotides: 13. There are 16 residues in the CDR3. CDR3 bases: TGTGCCAGCAGCGAGAACCCGGGACAGGGGGCGGAGGGCTACACCTTC. This translates into CASSENPGQGAEGYTF.

In its sample, this clone was seen once. The J gene is TRBJ2-3, the V gene TRBV14; 7 bases agree with TRBD2. After removal of 4 bases from V and 0 bases from J, the junction contained 7 bases not matched to a gene. This CDR3 comprises 16 residues. The germline V gene encodes CDR1 SGHDN and CDR2 FVKESK. CDR3 in amino acids: CASSLFGGISTDTQYF. DNA for the CDR3: TGTGCCAGCAGCCTTTTCGGGGGGATTAGCACAGATACGCAGTATTTT.

The chain carries TRBV15 and TRBJ2-7; D might be TRBD1 (5 bases). Trimming removed 1 base at V and 1 base at J, with 11 bases between. This CDR3 spans 15 amino acids. Per the germline V gene, CDR1 is LNHNV and CDR2 is YYDKDF (reference sequence). As DNA, the CDR3 is TGTGCCACCAGCAGAGCCCCAGGGTTTTCCTACGAGCAGTACTTC. Translation gives CATSRAPGFSYEQYF.

The chain carries TRBV5-4 and TRBJ2-2; D is ambiguous. The CDR3 is made up of 14 amino acids. The germline V gene has CDR1 SGHNT and CDR2 YYREEE (reference sequence). V shed 0 bases and J shed 3 bases, with 6 bases lying between them. The chain's CDR3 is CASSLDIHTGELFF. The CDR3 nucleotides are TGTGCCAGCAGCTTGGACATACACACCGGGGAGCTGTTTTTT.

Only one count was recorded for this clone. V and J are TRBV28 and TRBJ2-7, with 11 bases lining up with TRBD2. CDR3 length: 13 amino acids. Unmatched junction bases numbered 1, after V lost 6 bases and J lost 3 bases. The V gene's germline CDR1 is MDHEN and CDR2 SYDVKM. The CDR3 DNA follows: TGTGCCAGCAGGACTAGCGGGATCTACGAGCAGTACTTC. Encoded protein: CASRTSGIYEQYF.

V gene TRBV4-1 combines with J gene TRBJ2-2, with 8 positions matching TRBD2. Germline V CDR1 and CDR2: MGHRA, YSYEKL. The CDR3 is 16 amino acids. The trim removed 5 bases at V and 10 bases at J, leaving 15 bases unmatched. CDR3 in DNA: TGCGCCAGCAGCGACCACGTCCGGACTAGCTCCGAGGAGCTGTTTTTT. The encoded protein is CASSDHVRTSSEELFF.

The chain employs TRBV12-5 and TRBJ1-1, with 8 positions matching TRBD1. The CDR3 spans 14 residues. The V segment lost 6 bases and the J segment 4 bases; nucleotides outside the gene matches: 7. Germline V gene data show CDR1 as LGHNT and CDR2 as FRNRAP. CDR3 residues: CASGNTDRGTEAFF. The DNA for the CDR3 is TGTGCTAGTGGCAACACAGACAGGGGCACTGAAGCTTTCTTT.

This clone was seen at least ten times. The rearrangement links TRBV11-2 to TRBJ2-7; D call uncertain. V was trimmed by 5 bases and J by 1 base, leaving 15 bases between them. This CDR3 comprises 15 residues. Germline V lookup: CDR1 SGHAT, CDR2 FQNNGV. CDR3 nucleotide sequence: TGTGCCAGCAGCATTCCTGGGTCGCAATCCTACGAGCAGTACTTC. Translating it yields CASSIPGSQSYEQYF.

This clone was found once. The chain joins TRBV5-1 to TRBJ2-2, with 10 bases matching TRBD2. V lost 4 bases, J lost 5 bases, and 8 bases stayed unmatched. The V gene's germline CDR1 is SGHRS and CDR2 YFSETQ. This CDR3 has 16 residues. The CDR3 loop is CASSQLGTSETGELFF. CDR3 nucleotides: TGCGCCAGCAGCCAACTGGGGACTAGCGAGACCGGGGAGCTGTTTTTT.

The V call is TRBV28, the J call TRBJ2-3, with a possible D match to TRBD2 (5 bases). Per the germline V gene, CDR1 is MDHEN and CDR2 is SYDVKM. Trimming took off 1 base at V and 1 base at J, with 9 bases between the two ends. The CDR3 has 15 residues. CDR3 in amino acids: CASSLSGIGTDTQYF. CDR3 sequence (DNA): TGTGCCAGCAGTTTATCGGGGATTGGCACAGATACGCAGTATTTT. The full variable domain, rest sourced from reference TRBV28 and TRBJ2-3, is DVKVTQSSRYLVKRTGEKVFLECVQDMDHENMFWYRQDPGLGLRLIYFSYDVKMKEKGDIPEGYSVSREKKERFSLILESASTNQTSMYLCASSLSGIGTDTQYFGPGTRLTVL.

With regard to this clone: The same CDR3 also results from other DNA sequences found in this sample. The chain links TRBV6-1 to TRBJ1-1, with D maybe TRBD1 (5 bases). V was trimmed by 5 bases and J by 2 bases, leaving 12 bases between them. Germline CDR1 is MNHNS and CDR2 is SASEGT. The CDR3 extends over 14 amino acids. The CDR3 DNA reads TGTGCCAGCAGTCCCCGGGGGGGAAACACTGAAGCTTTCTTT. Its translation is CASSPRGGNTEAFF.

The chain's CDR3 is CASSLGTGTGNNQPQHF. CDR3 DNA sequence: TGTGCCAGCAGCTTAGGAACCGGGACAGGGAACAATCAGCCCCAGCATTTT. The chain links TRBV11-2 to TRBJ1-5; 9 bases map to TRBD1. With 1 base clipped from V and 3 bases from J, the junction kept 7 bases outside the gene matches. CDR1 and CDR2 (germline): SGHAT, FQNNGV. There are 17 residues in the CDR3.

The chain uses TRBV11-2 and TRBJ1-1; D gene ambiguous. Germline loops: CDR1 SGHAT, CDR2 FQNNGV. The CDR3 runs 14 residues. The germline V and J ends were trimmed by 5 bases and 2 bases, with 12 bases remaining between them. For the CDR3, the DNA is TGTGCCAGCAGCAAAATAGGAACCAACACTGAAGCTTTCTTT. Its translation is CASSKIGTNTEAFF.

This clone appeared a few times. The chain has TRBV27 and TRBJ1-5; D is possibly TRBD1 (5 bases). Germline V gene data show CDR1 as MNHEY and CDR2 as SMNVEV (reference sequence). Between the trimmed V and J ends, which lost 5 bases and 1 base, there was a span of 9 bases. There are 14 residues in the CDR3. The CDR3 sequence is CASSIGQSNQPQHF. The CDR3 nucleotides are TGTGCCAGCAGTATCGGACAAAGCAATCAGCCCCAGCATTTT.

DNA of the CDR3: TGTGCCAGCAGCTTAGGGGACAGGGGGAGCAATGAGCAGTTCTTC. Translation gives CASSLGDRGSNEQFF. The J gene is TRBJ2-1, the V gene TRBV13, with TRBD1 matching 10 bases. The V gene's germline CDR1 is PRHDT and CDR2 FYEKMQ (reference sequence). Trimming removed 0 bases from V and 6 bases from J; junction bases left unmatched: 2. The CDR3 extends over 15 amino acids.

The sample holds one count of this clone. The J gene is TRBJ1-4, the V gene TRBV7-2; D is unclear. The germline V gene encodes CDR1 SGHTA and CDR2 FQGNSA. V was pared by 2 bases and J by 6 bases, with 4 bases between. This CDR3 is built from 12 residues. CDR3 in DNA: TGTGCCAGCAGCTTAATAGATGAAAAACTGTTTTTT. Amino acids: CASSLIDEKLFF.

This clone showed up many times. The chain couples TRBV28 to TRBJ2-7, with D perhaps matching TRBD2 (6 bases). V lost 2 bases and J 2 bases, leaving 13 bases between the germline ends. Germline V gene sequence: CDR1 MDHEN, CDR2 SYDVKM. This CDR3 has 15 residues. The CDR3 spells CASSLLASATYEQYF. In DNA form, the CDR3 reads TGTGCCAGCAGTTTACTGGCTAGCGCGACCTACGAGCAGTACTTC.

This clone has a single count. CDR3 DNA sequence: TGTGCCAGCAGTGAAATTGAGGTCCTGGAAGCCGCCGGGGAGCTGTTTTTT. It codes for CASSEIEVLEAAGELFF. The genes are TRBV6-1 and TRBJ2-2; D is undetermined. Germline values: CDR1 MNHNS, CDR2 SASEGT. Trimming stripped 2 bases from V and 6 bases from J, with 19 bases between. The CDR3 runs 17 residues.